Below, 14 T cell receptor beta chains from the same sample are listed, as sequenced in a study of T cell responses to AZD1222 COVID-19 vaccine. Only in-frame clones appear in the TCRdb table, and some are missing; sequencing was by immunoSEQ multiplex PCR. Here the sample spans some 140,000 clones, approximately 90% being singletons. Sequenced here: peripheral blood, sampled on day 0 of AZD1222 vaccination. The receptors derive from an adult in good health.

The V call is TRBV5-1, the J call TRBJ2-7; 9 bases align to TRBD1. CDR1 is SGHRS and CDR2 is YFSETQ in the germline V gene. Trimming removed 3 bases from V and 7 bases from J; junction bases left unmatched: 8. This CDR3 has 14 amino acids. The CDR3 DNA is TGCGCCAGCAGCTCCAGGACAGGGGCCAGAGAGCAGTACTTC. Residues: CASSSRTGAREQYF.

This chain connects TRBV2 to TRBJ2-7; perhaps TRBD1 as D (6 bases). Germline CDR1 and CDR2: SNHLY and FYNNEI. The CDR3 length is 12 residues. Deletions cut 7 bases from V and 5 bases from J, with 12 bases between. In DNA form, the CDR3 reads TGTGCCAGCATTATACAGGGTCACGAGCAGTACTTC. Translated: CASIIQGHEQYF.

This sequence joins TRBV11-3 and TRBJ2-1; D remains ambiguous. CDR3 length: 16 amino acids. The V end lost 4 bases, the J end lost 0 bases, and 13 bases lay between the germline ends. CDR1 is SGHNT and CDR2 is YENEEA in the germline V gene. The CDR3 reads CASSSTVFSSYNEQFF. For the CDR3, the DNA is TGTGCCAGCAGCTCCACGGTATTTTCCTCCTACAATGAGCAGTTCTTC.

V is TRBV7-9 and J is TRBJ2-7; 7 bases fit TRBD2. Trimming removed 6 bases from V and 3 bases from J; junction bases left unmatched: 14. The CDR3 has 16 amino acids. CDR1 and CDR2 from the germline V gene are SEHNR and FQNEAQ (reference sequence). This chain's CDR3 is CASRPGGGGSRYEQYF. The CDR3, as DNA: TGTGCCAGCAGACCGGGGGGTGGCGGGAGCCGCTACGAGCAGTACTTC.

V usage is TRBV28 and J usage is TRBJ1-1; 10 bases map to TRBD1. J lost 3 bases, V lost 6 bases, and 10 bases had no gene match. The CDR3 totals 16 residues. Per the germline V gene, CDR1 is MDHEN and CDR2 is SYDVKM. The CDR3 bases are TGTGCCAGCAGATCCTCGGACAGGGGGTTTGACACTGAAGCTTTCTTT. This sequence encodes CASRSSDRGFDTEAFF.

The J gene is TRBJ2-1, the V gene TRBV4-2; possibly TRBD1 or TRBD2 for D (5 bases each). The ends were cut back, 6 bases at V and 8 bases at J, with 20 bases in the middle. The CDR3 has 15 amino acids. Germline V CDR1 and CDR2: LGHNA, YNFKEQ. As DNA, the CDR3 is TGTGCCAGCAGGGATCCCCTGTGGGGGTGGGATGAGCAGTTCTTC. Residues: CASRDPLWGWDEQFF.

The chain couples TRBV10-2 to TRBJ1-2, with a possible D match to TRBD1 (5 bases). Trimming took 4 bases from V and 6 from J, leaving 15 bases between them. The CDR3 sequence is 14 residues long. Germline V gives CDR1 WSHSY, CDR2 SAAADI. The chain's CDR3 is CASSVRGLGHGYTF. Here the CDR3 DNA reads TGCGCCAGCAGTGTGCGGGGCCTGGGTCATGGCTACACCTTC.

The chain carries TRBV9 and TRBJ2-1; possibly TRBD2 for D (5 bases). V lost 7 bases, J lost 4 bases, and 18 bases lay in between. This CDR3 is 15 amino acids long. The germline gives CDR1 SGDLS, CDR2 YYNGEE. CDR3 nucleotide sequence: TGTGCCAGCTCTGAGCGGTCTCAATGGTACAATGAGCAGTTCTTC. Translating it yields CASSERSQWYNEQFF.

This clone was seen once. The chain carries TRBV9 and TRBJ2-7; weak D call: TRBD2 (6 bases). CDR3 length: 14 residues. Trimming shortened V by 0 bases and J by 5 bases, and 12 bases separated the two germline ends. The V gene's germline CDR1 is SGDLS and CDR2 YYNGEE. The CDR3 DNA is TGTGCCAGCAGCGTAGTCGGGGGTTTCGACGAGCAGTACTTC. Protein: CASSVVGGFDEQYF.

The CDR3 bases are TGTGCCAGCAGGCCAACTACAGATAAAGAGACCCAGTACTTC. It is translated as CASRPTTDKETQYF. The chain couples TRBV6-5 to TRBJ2-5; no firm D call. Trimming shortened V by 6 bases and J by 3 bases, and 14 bases separated the two germline ends. The V gene's germline CDR1 is MNHEY and CDR2 SVGAGI. This CDR3 is 14 amino acids long.

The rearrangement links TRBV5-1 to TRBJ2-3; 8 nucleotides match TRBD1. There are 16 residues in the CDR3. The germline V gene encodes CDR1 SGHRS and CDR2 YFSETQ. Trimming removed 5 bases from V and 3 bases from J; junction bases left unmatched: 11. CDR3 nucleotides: TGCGCCAGCAGTTTTGGGGCTCAGGGGGCAACAGATACGCAGTATTTT. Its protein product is CASSFGAQGATDTQYF.

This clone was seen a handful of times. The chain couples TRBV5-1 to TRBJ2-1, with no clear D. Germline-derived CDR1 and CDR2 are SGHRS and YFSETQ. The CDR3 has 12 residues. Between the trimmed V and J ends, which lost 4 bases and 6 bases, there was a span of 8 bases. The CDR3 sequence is CASSPSGNEQFF. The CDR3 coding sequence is TGCGCCAGCAGCCCATCAGGCAATGAGCAGTTCTTC.

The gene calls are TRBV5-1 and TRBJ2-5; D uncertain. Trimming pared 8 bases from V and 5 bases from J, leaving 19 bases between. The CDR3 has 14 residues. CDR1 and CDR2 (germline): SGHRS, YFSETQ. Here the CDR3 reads CARIVSCFGETQYF. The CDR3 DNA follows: TGCGCCAGAATAGTGTCGTGTTTTGGGGAGACCCAGTACTTC.

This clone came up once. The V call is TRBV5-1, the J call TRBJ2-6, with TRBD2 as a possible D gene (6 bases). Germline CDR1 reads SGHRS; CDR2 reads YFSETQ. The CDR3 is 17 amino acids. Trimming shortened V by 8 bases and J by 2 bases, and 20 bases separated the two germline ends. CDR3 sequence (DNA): TGCGCCAGTTCAACCGGGACTGGTGGAACTGGGGCCAACGTCCTGACTTTC. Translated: CASSTGTGGTGANVLTF.